Listed below are T cell receptor beta chains from one sample, sequenced in a study of PD-1 blockade in classical Hodgkin lymphoma. Repertoires were generated with immunoSEQ multiplex PCR, while TCRdb's copy carries only in-frame clones and drops some. This sample has 9,500 to 12,000 clones, with roughly 75% found just once. The sequenced sample was peripheral blood mononuclear cells (PBMCs), obtained at baseline. The receptor source for this set is a human donor with classical Hodgkin lymphoma. The CDR3 runs from the conserved cysteine through the conserved F or W. The order of the fields is J gene, V gene, D gene, CDR3 protein, CDR3 DNA. The D gene is left open where the match is weak.

TRBJ2-5,TRBV5-6,NA,CASSKGELYQETQYF,TGTGCCAGCAGCAAAGGAGAACTGTACCAAGAGACCCAGTACTTC
TRBJ2-6,TRBV10-3,NA,CAISEYGLISGANVLTF,TGTGCCATCAGTGAGTACGGACTAATCTCTGGGGCCAACGTCCTGACTTTC
TRBJ1-5,TRBV4-3,NA,CASSQDWQNQPQHF,TGCGCCAGCAGCCAAGATTGGCAGAATCAGCCCCAGCATTTT
TRBJ1-6,TRBV9,NA,CASSAQGTGYNSPLHF,TGTGCCAGCAGCGCCCAGGGGACTGGCTATAATTCACCCCTCCACTTT
TRBJ2-7,TRBV10-3,TRBD2,CAISAAASGRYEQYF,TGTGCCATCAGTGCGGCAGCTAGCGGGAGGTACGAGCAGTACTTC
TRBJ2-2,TRBV6-6,NA,CASKDGQGGTGELFF,TGTGCCAGCAAGGACGGCCAAGGGGGCACCGGGGAGCTGTTTTTT
TRBJ1-2,TRBV25-1,NA,CASSGQGTSEYGYTF,TGTGCCAGCAGTGGGCAAGGGACAAGCGAGTATGGCTACACCTTC
TRBJ2-2,TRBV7-2,NA,CASSLAKTTGELFF,TGTGCCAGCAGCTTAGCTAAGACCACCGGGGAGCTGTTTTTT
TRBJ2-7,TRBV7-2,NA,CASSPSAGARYEQYF,TGTGCCAGCAGCCCCTCGGCGGGGGCCCGCTACGAGCAGTACTTC
TRBJ1-1,TRBV2,TRBD1,CASSGATGTGEAFF,TGTGCCAGCAGTGGGGCTACCGGGACAGGTGAAGCTTTCTTT